This T cell receptor (beta chain) was obtained from a study of spatial heterogeneity in lung cancer. Background on the study: Combinations of a unique TCR and a UMI were tallied in raw reads, and on average each appeared more than ten times.

MiXCR was run by TCRdb on the 5' RACE reads, yielding one entry per CDR3 protein. The table has fewer than 45,000 distinct CDR3 sequences, 6.5% to 8.5% seen once. Regarding time point: sample taken at primary tumor resection. Material for sequencing was whole RNA from tumor, nontumor lung or frozen PBMC, left unsorted. Samples were obtained from about 72 donors, all untreated early-stage non-small cell lung cancer patients. The CDR3 sequence is 15 residues long. In germline, CDR1 is SQVTM, CDR2 ANQGSEA. V shed 4 bases and J shed 0 bases, with 13 bases lying between them. This material consisted of PBMCs, taken at surgery. V is TRBV29-1 and J is TRBJ2-1; D might be TRBD2 (6 bases). The source is a female donor with early-stage non-small cell lung cancer. The CDR3 coding sequence is TGCAGCGTTGCCCTAGCGCAGAGCTCCTACAATGAGCAGTTCTTC. Encoded protein: CSVALAQSSYNEQFF.